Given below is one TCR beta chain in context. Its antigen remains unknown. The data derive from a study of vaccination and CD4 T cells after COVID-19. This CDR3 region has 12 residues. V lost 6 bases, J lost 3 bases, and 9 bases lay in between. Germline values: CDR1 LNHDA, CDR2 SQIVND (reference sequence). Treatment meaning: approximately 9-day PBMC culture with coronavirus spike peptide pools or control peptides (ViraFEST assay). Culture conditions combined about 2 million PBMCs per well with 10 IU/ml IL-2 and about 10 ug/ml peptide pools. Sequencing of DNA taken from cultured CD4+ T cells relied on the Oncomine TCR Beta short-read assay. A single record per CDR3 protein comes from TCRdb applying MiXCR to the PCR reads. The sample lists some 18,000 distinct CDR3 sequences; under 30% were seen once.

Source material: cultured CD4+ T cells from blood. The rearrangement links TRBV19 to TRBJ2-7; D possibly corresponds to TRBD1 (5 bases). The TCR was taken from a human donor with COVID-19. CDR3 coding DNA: TGTGCCAGTAGCGACAGATTCTACGAGCAGTACTTC. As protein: CASSDRFYEQYF.